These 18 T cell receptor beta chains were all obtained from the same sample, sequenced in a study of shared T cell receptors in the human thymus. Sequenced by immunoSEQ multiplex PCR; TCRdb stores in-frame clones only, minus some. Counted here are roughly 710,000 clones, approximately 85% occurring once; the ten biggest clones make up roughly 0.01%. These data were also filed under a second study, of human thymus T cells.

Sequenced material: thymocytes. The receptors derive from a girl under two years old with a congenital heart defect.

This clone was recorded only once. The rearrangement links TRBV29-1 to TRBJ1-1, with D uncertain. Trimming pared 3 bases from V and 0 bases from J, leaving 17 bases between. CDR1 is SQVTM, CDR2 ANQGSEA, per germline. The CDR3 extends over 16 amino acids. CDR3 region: CSVDSAPSALNTEAFF. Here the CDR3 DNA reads TGCAGCGTTGATAGCGCCCCTTCGGCCCTGAACACTGAAGCTTTCTTT.

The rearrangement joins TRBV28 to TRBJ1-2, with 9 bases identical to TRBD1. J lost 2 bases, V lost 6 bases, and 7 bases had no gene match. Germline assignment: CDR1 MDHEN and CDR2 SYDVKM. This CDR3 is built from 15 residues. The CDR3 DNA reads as TGTGCCAGCAGGAGACCAGGGACAGGGAACTATGGCTACACCTTC. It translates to CASRRPGTGNYGYTF.

In DNA, the CDR3 is TGTGCCAGCAGCGTAGGGGGGACACAGGGCTTCTATGGCTACACCTTC. This translates into CASSVGGTQGFYGYTF. This chain connects TRBV9 to TRBJ1-2, with D perhaps matching TRBD1 (6 bases). Germline V CDR1 and CDR2: SGDLS, YYNGEE. There are 16 residues in the CDR3. Trimming removed 0 bases at V and 4 bases at J, with 16 bases between.

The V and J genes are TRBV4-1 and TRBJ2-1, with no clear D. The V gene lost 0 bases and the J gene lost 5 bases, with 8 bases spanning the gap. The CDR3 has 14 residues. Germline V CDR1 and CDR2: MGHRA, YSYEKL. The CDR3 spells CASSQDRLNNEQFF. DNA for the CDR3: TGCGCCAGCAGCCAAGATCGACTTAACAATGAGCAGTTCTTC.

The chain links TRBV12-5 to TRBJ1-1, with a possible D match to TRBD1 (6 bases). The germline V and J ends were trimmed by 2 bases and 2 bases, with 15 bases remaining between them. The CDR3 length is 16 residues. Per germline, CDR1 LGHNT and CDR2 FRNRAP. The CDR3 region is CASGLYLGHGNTEAFF. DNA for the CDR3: TGTGCTAGTGGTTTGTATCTGGGACACGGAAACACTGAAGCTTTCTTT.

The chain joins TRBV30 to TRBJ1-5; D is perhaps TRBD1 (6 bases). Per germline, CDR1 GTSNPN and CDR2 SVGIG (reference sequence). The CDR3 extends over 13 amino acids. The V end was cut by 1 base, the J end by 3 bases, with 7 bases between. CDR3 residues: CAWSGQDNQPQHF. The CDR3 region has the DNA TGTGCCTGGAGTGGACAGGACAATCAGCCCCAGCATTTT.

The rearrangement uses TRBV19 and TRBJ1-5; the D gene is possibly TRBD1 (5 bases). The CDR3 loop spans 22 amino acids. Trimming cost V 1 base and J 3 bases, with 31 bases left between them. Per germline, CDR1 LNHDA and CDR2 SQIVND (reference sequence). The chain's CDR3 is CASSIAGQIIGHSPISNQPQHF. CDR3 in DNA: TGTGCCAGTAGTATAGCTGGTCAGATTATCGGACATTCCCCGATTTCCAATCAGCCCCAGCATTTT.

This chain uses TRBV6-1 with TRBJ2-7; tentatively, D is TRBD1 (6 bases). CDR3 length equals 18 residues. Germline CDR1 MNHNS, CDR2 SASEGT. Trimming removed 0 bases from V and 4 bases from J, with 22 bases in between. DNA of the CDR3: TGTGCCAGCAGTGAAGCTGCCTTTGGACAGCGCAACTCGTACGAGCAGTACTTC. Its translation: CASSEAAFGQRNSYEQYF.

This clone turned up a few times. The CDR3 DNA reads as TGTGCCAGTAACAGGGGGCCAGATCAGCCCCAGCATTTT. It codes for CASNRGPDQPQHF. The genes are TRBV6-5 and TRBJ1-5; 9 bases are shared with TRBD1. The CDR3 consists of 13 residues. V shed 9 bases and J 5 bases; nucleotides not matched to a gene: 5. Germline CDR1 is MNHEY and CDR2 is SVGAGI.

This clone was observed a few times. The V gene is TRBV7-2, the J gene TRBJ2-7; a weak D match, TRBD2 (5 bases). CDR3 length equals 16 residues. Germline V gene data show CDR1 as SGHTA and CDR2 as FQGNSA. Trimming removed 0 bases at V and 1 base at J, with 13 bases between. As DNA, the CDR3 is TGTGCCAGCAGCTTAGCTTGGGGAGTAGGGTCCTACGAGCAGTACTTC. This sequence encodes CASSLAWGVGSYEQYF.

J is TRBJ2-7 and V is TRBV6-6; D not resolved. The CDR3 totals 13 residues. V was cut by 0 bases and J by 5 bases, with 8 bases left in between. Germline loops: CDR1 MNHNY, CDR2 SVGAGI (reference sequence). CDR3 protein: CASSYSDMDEQYF. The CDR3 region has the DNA TGTGCCAGCAGTTACTCCGACATGGACGAGCAGTACTTC.

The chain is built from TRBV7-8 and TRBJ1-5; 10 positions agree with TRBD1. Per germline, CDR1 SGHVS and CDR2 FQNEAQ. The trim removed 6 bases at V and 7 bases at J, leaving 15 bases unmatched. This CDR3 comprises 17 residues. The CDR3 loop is CASRSSIGTGDGQPQHF. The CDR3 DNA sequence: TGTGCCAGCAGATCTTCCATAGGGACAGGGGATGGACAGCCCCAGCATTTT.

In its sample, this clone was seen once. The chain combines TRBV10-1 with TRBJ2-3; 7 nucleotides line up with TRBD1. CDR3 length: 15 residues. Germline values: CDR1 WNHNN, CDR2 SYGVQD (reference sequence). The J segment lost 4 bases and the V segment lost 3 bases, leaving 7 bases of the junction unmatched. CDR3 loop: CASSDDREFPDTQYF. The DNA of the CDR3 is TGCGCCAGCAGTGACGACAGGGAATTCCCAGATACGCAGTATTTT.

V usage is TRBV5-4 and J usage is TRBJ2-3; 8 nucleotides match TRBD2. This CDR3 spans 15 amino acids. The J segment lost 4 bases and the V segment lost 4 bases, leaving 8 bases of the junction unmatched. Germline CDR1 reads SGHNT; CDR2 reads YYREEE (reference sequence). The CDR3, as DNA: TGTGCCAGCAGCCTACCGGGACTAGAGGCAGATACGCAGTATTTT. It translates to CASSLPGLEADTQYF.

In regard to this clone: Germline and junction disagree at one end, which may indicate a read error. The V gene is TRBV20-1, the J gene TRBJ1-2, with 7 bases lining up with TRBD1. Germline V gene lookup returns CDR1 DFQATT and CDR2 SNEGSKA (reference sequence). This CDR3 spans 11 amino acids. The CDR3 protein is CSARVPGQDHF. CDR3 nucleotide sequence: TGCAGTGCTAGAGTACCTGGACAGGACCACTTC.

In DNA, the CDR3 is TGCGCCGGCCAAACCCAGGGGGCCTGCACTGAAGCTTTCTTT. Translation gives CAGQTQGACTEAFF. The chain links TRBV10-2 to TRBJ1-1, with 8 bases aligning to TRBD1. This CDR3 contains 14 residues. Trimming cost V 11 bases and J 4 bases; bases outside gene matches: 12. The germline V gene has CDR1 WSHSY and CDR2 SAAADI.

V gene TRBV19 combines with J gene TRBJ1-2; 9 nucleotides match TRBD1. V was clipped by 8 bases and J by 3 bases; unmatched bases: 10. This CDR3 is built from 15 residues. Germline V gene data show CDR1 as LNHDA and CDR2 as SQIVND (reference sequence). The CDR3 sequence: CASDIAGTGYYGYTF. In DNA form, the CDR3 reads TGTGCCAGTGACATTGCCGGGACAGGGTACTATGGCTACACCTTC.

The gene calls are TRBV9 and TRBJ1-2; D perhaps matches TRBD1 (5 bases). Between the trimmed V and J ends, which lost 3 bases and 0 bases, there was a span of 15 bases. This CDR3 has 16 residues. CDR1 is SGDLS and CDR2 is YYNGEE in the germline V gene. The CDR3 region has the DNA TGTGCCAGCAGCGATGGGGCGGCCTCTACTAACTATGGCTACACCTTC. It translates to CASSDGAASTNYGYTF.